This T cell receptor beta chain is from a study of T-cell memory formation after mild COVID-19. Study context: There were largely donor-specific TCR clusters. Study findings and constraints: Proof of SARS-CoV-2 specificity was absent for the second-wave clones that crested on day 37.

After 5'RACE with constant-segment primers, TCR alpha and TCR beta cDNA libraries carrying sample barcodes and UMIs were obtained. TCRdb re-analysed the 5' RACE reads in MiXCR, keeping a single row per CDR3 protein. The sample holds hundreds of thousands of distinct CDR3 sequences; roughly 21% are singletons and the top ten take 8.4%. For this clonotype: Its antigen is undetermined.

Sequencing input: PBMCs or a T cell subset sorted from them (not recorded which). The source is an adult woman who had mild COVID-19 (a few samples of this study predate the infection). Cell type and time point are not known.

In DNA form, the CDR3 reads TGTGCCAGCAGTTTAGCGGGGGGGCGCGAGCAGTACTTC. Translating gives CASSLAGGREQYF. The rearrangement links TRBV7-3 to TRBJ2-7, with TRBD2 matching over 11 bases. The germline gives CDR1 SGHTA, CDR2 FQGTGA. With 6 bases clipped from V and 6 bases from J, the junction kept 4 bases outside the gene matches. The CDR3 covers 13 residues.